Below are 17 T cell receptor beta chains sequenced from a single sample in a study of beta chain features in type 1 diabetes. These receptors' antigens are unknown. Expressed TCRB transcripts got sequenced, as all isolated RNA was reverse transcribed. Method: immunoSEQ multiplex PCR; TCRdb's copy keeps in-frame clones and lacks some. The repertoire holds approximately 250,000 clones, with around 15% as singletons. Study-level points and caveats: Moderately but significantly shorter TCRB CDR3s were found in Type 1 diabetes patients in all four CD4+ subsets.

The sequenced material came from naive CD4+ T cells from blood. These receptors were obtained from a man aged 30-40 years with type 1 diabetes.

The CDR3 loop is CASSFQGRRNEQFF. The CDR3, as DNA: TGCGCCAGCAGCTTTCAGGGAAGGAGGAATGAGCAGTTCTTC. The J gene is TRBJ2-1, the V gene TRBV5-1; D could derive from TRBD1 or TRBD2 (5 bases each). CDR1 is SGHRS, CDR2 YFSETQ, per germline. Trimming removed 2 bases at V and 7 bases at J, with 13 bases between. The length of the CDR3 is 14 residues. The complete variable domain, with remaining parts taken from reference TRBV5-1 and TRBJ2-1, reads KAGVTQTPRYLIKTRGQQVTLSCSPISGHRSVSWYQQTPGQGLQFLFEYFSETQRNKGNFPGRFSGRQFSNSRSEMNVSTLELGDSALYLCASSFQGRRNEQFFGPGTRLTVL.

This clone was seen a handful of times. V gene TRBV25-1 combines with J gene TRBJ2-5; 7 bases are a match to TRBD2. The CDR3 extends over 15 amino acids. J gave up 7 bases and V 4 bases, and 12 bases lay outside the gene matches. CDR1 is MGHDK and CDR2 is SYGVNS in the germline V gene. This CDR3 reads CASSVLQEGRGTQYF. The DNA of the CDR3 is TGTGCCAGCAGTGTATTACAGGAAGGGAGGGGGACCCAGTACTTC.

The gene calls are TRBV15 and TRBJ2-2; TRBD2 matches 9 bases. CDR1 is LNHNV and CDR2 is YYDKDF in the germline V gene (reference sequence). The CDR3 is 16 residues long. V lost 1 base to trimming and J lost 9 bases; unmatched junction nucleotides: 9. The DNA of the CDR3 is TGTGCCACCAGCAGAGTTTTGGCGGGAGGGCCCCGGGAGCTGTTTTTT. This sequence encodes CATSRVLAGGPRELFF.

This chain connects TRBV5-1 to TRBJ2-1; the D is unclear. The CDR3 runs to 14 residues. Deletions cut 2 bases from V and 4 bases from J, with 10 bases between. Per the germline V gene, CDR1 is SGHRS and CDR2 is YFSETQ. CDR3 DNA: TGCGCCAGCAGCTTTGGAACAGAATACAATGAGCAGTTCTTC. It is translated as CASSFGTEYNEQFF.

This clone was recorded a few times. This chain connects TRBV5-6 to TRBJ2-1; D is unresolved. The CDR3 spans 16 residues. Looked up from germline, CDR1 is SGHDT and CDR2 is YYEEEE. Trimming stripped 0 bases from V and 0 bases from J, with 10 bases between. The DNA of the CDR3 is TGTGCCAGCAGCTTGGTCGCGGAGAGCTCCTACAATGAGCAGTTCTTC. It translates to CASSLVAESSYNEQFF.

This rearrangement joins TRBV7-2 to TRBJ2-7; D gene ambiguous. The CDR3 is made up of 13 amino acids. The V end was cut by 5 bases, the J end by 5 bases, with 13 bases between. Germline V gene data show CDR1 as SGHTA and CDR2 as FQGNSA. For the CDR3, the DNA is TGTGCCAGCAGCCAAGCACCTACTGACGAGCAGTACTTC. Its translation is CASSQAPTDEQYF.

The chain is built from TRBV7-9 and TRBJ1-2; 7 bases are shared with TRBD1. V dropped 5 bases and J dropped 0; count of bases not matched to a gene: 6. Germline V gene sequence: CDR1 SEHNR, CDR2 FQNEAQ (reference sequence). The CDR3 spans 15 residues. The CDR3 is CASSRGTDTNYGYTF. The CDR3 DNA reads TGTGCCAGCAGCCGTGGGACAGATACTAACTATGGCTACACCTTC.

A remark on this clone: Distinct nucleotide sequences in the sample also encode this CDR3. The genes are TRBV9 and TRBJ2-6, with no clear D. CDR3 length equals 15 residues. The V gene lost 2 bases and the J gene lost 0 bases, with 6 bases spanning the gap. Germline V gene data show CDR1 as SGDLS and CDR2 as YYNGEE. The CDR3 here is CASSVSSSGANVLTF. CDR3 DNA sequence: TGTGCCAGCAGCGTTAGTTCCTCTGGGGCCAACGTCCTGACTTTC.

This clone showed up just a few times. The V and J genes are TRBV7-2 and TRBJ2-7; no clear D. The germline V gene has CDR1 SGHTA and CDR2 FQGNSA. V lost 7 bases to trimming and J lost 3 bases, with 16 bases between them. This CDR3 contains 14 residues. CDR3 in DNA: TGTGCCAGCATCAAAGGGCCCAGACTCTACGAGCAGTACTTC. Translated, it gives CASIKGPRLYEQYF.

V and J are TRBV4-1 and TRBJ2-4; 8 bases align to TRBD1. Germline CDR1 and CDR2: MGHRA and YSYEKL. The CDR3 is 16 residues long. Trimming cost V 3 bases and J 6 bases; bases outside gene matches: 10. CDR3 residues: CASSQEGVGTGNIQYF. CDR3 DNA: TGCGCCAGCAGCCAGGAAGGAGTAGGGACAGGAAACATTCAGTACTTC.

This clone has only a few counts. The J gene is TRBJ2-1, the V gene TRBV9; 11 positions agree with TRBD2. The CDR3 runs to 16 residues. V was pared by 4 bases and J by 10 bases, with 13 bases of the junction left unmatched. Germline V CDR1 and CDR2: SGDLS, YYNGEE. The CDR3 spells CASSTRLAGRLAEQFF. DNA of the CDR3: TGTGCCAGCAGCACACGACTAGCGGGACGACTGGCCGAGCAGTTCTTC.

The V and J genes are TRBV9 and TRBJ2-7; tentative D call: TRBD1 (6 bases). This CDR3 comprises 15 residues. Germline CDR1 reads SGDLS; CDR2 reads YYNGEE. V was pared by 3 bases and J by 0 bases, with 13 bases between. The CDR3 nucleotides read TGTGCCAGCAGCGCGGGGACATTAAGCTCCTACGAGCAGTACTTC. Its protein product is CASSAGTLSSYEQYF.

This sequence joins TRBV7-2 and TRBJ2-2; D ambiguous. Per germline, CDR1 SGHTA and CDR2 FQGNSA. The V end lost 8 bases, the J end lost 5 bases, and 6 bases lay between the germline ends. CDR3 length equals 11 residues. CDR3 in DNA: TGTGCCAGCGGTATAACCGGGGAGCTGTTTTTT. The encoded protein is CASGITGELFF.

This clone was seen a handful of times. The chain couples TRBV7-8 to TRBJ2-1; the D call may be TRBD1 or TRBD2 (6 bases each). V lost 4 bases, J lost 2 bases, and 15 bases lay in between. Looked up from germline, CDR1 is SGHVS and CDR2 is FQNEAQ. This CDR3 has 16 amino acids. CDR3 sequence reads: CASSSYGGGAYNEQFF. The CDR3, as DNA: TGTGCCAGCAGCTCCTACGGGGGCGGGGCCTACAATGAGCAGTTCTTC.

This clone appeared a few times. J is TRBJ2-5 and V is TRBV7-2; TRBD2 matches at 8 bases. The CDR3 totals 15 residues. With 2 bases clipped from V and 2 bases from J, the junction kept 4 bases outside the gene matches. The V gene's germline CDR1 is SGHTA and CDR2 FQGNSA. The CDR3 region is CASSLLVAGQETQYF. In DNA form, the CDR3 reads TGTGCCAGCAGCTTATTGGTAGCGGGACAAGAGACCCAGTACTTC.

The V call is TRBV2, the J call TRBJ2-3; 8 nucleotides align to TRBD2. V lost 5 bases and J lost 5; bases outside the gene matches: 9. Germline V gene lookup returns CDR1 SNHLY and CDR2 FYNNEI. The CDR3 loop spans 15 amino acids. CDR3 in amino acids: CASSTPGGAVDTQYF. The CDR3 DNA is TGTGCCAGCAGTACCCCCGGGGGGGCCGTAGATACGCAGTATTTT.

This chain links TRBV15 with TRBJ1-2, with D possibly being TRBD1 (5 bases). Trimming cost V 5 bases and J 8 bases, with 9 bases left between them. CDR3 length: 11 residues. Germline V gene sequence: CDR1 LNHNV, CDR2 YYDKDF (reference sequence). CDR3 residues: CATSWGEGYTF. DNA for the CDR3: TGTGCCACCAGCTGGGGGGAAGGCTACACCTTC.